The entry below describes one TCR beta chain. Its target is not known. The germline CDR1 and CDR2 sequences are MNHEY and SVGAGI. This CDR3 is 15 amino acids long. Trimming left V 2 bases short and J 4 bases short, with 14 bases between. The data are from a study of OX40 agonist ivuxolimab in advanced cancers. Whole-study findings and limits: Part of the nonresponder group also had normalized T-cell clonal expansion that was low.

Profiled with immunoSEQ multiplex PCR; TCRdb holds only in-frame clones, not every one. Among 75,000 to 80,000 clones listed, approximately 84% were seen once. The sequencing here drew on CD4+ or CD8+ T cells sorted from blood, taken in a trial of the OX40 agonist ivuxolimab. This TCR was recovered from an adult with an advanced solid tumor such as melanoma, head and neck, liver or kidney cancer. The V gene is TRBV6-5, the J gene TRBJ1-2; D gene ambiguous. CDR3 bases: TGTGCCAGCAGTTACAGCTCTATCGTACCCTATGGCTACACCTTC. Encoded protein: CASSYSSIVPYGYTF.